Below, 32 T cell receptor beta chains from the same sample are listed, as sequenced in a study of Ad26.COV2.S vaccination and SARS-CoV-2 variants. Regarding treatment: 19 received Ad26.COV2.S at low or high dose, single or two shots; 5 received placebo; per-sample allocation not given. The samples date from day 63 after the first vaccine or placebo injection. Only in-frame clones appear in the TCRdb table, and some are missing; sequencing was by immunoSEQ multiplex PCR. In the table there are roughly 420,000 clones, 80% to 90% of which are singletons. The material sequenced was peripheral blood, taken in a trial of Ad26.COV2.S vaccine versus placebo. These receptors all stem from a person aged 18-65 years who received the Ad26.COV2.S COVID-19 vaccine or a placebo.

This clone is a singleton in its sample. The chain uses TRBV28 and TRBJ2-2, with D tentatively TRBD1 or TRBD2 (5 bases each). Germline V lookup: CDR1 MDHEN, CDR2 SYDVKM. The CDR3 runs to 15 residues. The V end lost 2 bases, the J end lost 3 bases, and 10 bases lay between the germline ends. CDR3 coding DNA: TGTGCCAGCAGTTTACTCCGGGGCGACACCGGGGAGCTGTTTTTT. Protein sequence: CASSLLRGDTGELFF.

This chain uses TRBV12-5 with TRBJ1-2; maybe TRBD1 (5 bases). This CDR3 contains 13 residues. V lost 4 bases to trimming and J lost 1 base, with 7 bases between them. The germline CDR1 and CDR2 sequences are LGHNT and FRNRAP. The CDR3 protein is CASGSDSNYGYTF. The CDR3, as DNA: TGTGCTAGTGGTTCCGACAGTAACTATGGCTACACCTTC. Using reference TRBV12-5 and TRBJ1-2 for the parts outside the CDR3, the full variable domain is DARVTQTPRHKVTEMGQEVTMRCQPILGHNTVFWYRQTMMQGLELLAYFRNRAPLDDSGMPKDRFSAEMPDATLATLKIQPSEPRDSAVYFCASGSDSNYGYTFGSGTRLTVV.

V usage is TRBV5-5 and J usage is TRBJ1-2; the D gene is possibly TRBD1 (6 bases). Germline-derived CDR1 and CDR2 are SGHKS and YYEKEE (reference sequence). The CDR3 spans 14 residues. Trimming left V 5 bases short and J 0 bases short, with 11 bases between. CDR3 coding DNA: TGTGCCAGCAGTGGACAGACCACTAACTATGGCTACACCTTC. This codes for CASSGQTTNYGYTF. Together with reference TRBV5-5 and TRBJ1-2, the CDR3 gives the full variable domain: DAGVTQSPTHLIKTRGQQVTLRCSPISGHKSVSWYQQVLGQGPQFIFQYYEKEERGRGNFPDRFSARQFPNYSSELNVNALLLGDSALYLCASSGQTTNYGYTFGSGTRLTVV.

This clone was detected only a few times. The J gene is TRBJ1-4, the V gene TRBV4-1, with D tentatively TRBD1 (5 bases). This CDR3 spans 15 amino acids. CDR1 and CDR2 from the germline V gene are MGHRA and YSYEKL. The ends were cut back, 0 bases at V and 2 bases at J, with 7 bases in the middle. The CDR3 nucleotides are TGCGCCAGCAGCCAAGACGACAGTACTAATGAAAAACTGTTTTTT. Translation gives CASSQDDSTNEKLFF.

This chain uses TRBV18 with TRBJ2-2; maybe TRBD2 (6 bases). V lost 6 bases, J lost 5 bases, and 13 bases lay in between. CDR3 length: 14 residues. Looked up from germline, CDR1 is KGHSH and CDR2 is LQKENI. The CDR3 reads CASSSAEGTGELFF. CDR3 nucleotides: TGTGCCAGCTCCTCGGCGGAGGGGACCGGGGAGCTGTTTTTT.

The CDR3 DNA is TGTGCCAGCAGCGTAGGTGCTAGCGGGGGCACAGATACGCAGTATTTT. This translates into CASSVGASGGTDTQYF. The chain couples TRBV9 to TRBJ2-3; 9 bases match TRBD2. CDR1 is SGDLS and CDR2 is YYNGEE in the germline V gene. J was trimmed by 1 base and V by 0 bases; bases with no gene match: 3. The CDR3 is 16 amino acids.

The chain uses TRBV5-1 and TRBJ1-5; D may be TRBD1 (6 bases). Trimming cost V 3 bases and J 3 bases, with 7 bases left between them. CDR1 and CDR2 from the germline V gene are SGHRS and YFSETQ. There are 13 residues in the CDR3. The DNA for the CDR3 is TGCGCCAGCAGCTGGGGACACAATCAGCCCCAGCATTTT. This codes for CASSWGHNQPQHF.

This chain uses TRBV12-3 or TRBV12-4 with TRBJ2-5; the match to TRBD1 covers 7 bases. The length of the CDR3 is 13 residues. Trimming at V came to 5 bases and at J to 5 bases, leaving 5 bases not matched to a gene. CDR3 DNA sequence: TGTGCCAGCAGTCGACAGGGTCGGGAGACCCAGTACTTC. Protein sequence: CASSRQGRETQYF.

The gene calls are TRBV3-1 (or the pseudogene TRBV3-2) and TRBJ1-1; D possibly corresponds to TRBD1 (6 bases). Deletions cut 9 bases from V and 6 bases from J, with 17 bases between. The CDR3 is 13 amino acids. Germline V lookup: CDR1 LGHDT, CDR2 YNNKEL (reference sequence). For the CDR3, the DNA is TGTGCCAGTCGTCAGGGGTCGGGGGCTGAAGCTTTCTTT. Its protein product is CASRQGSGAEAFF.

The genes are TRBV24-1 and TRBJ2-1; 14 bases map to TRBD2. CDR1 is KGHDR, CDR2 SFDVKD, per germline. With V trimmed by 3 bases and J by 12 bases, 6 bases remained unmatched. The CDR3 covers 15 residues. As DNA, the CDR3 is TGTGCCACCAGTGATCCCGGGACTAGCGGGAGAGGGCAGTTCTTC. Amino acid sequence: CATSDPGTSGRGQFF.

The CDR3 reads CASSRGQGVSGYTF. The CDR3 DNA reads as TGTGCCAGCAGTCGCGGACAGGGGGTTAGCGGCTACACCTTC. J is TRBJ1-2 and V is TRBV28; the match to TRBD1 covers 10 bases. Trimming at V came to 5 bases and at J to 8 bases, leaving 8 bases not matched to a gene. The CDR3 covers 14 residues. The V gene's germline CDR1 is MDHEN and CDR2 SYDVKM.

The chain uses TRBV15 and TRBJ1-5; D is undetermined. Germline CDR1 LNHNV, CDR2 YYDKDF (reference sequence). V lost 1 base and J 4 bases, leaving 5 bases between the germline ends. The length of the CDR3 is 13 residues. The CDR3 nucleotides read TGTGCCACCAGCAGAGGAATGAATCAGCCCCAGCATTTT. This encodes CATSRGMNQPQHF.

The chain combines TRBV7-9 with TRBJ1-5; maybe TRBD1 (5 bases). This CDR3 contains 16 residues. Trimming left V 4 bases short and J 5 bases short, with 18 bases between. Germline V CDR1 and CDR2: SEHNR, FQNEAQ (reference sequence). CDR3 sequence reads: CASSSTRGAVDQPQHF. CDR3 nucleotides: TGTGCCAGCAGCTCGACCCGTGGGGCGGTCGATCAGCCCCAGCATTTT.

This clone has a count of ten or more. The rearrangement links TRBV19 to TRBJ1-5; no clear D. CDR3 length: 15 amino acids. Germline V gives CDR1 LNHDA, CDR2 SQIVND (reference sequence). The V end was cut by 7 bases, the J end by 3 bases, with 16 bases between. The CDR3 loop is CASNVYGWDNQPQHF. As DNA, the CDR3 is TGTGCCAGTAACGTTTACGGGTGGGACAATCAGCCCCAGCATTTT.

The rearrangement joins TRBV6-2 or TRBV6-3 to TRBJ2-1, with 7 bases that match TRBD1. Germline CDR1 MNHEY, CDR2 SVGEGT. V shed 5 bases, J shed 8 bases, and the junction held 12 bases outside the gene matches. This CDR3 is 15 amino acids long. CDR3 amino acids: CASSKGQYYGDEQFF. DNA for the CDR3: TGTGCCAGCAGTAAGGGACAGTACTATGGAGATGAGCAGTTCTTC.

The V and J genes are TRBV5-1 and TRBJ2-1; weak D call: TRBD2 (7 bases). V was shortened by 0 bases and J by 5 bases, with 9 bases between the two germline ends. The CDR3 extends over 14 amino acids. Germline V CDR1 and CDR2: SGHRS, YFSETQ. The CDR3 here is CASSLGGGHNEQFF. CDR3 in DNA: TGCGCCAGCAGCTTGGGCGGGGGCCACAATGAGCAGTTCTTC.

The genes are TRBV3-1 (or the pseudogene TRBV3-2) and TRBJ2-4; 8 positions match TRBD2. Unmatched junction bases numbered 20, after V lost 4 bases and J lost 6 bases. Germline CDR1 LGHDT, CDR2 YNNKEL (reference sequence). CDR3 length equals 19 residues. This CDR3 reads CASSPLPPSRLGGGNIQYF. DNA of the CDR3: TGTGCCAGCAGCCCACTACCCCCGAGCCGCCTCGGGGGGGGAAACATTCAGTACTTC.

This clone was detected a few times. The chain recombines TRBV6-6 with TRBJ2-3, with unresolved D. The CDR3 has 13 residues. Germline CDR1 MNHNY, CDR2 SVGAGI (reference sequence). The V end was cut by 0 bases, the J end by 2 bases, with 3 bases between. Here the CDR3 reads CASSYSNTDTQYF. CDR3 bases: TGTGCCAGCAGTTACTCAAACACAGATACGCAGTATTTT.

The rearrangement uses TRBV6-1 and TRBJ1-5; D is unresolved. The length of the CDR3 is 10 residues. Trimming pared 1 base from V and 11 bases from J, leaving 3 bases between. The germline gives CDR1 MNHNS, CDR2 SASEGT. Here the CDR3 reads CASSEEAQHF. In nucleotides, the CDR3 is TGTGCCAGCAGTGAAGAGGCCCAGCATTTT.

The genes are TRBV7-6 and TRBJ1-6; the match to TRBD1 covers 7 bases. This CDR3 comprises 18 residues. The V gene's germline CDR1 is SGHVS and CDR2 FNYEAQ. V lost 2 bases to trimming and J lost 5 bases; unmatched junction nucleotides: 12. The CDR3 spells CASSLLPGDRRNNSPLHF. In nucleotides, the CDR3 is TGTGCCAGCAGCTTACTACCCGGGGACAGACGCAATAATTCACCCCTCCACTTT.

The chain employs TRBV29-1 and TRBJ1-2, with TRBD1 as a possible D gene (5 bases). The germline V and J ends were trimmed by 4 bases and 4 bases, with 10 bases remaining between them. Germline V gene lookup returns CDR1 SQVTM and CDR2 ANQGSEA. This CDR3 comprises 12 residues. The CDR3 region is CSVVTRGYGYTF. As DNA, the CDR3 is TGCAGCGTTGTAACGAGGGGCTATGGCTACACCTTC.

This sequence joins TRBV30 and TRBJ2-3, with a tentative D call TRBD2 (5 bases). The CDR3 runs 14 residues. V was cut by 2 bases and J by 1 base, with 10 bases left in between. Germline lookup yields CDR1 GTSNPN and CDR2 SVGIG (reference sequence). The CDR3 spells CAWSPGAGTDTQYF. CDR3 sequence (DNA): TGTGCCTGGAGTCCTGGAGCGGGCACAGATACGCAGTATTTT.

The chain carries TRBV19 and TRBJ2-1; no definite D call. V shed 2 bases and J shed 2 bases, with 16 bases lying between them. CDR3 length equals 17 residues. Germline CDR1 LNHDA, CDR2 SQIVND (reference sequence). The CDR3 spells CASSIMGSLNPYNEQFF. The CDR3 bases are TGTGCCAGTAGTATAATGGGCTCCTTGAACCCCTACAATGAGCAGTTCTTC.

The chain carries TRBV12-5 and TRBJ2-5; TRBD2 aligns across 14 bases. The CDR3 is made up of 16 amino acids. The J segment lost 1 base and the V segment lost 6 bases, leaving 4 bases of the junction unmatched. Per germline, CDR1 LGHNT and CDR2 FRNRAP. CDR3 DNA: TGTGCTAGTGGCCCTGGACTAGCGGGGGGCCAAGAGACCCAGTACTTC. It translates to CASGPGLAGGQETQYF.

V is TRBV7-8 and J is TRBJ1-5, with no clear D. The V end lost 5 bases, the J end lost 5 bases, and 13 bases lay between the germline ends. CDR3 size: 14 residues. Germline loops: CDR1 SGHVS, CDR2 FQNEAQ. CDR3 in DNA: TGTGCCAGCAGCAATTTCTGGGGTGATCAGCCCCAGCATTTT. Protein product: CASSNFWGDQPQHF.

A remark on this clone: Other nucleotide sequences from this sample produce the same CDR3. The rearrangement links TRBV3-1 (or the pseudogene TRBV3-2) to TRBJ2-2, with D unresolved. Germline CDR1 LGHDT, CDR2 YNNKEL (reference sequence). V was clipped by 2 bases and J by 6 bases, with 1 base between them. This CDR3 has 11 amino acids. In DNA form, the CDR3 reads TGTGCCAGCAGCCAATCCGGGGAGCTGTTTTTT. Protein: CASSQSGELFF.

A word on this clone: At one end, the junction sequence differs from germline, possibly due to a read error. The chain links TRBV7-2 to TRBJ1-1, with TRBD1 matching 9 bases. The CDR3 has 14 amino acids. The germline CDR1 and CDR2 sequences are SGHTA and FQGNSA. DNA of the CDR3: TGTGCCAGCATCCTCGGACAGGGGAACTCTGAAGCTTTCTTT. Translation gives CASILGQGNSEAFF.

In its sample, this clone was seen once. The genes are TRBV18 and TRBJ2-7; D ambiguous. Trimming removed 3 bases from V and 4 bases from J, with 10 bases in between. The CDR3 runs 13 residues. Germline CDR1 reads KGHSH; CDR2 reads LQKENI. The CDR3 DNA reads TGTGCCAGCTCACCGACGCATAATTACGAGCAGTACTTC. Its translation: CASSPTHNYEQYF.

The CDR3 DNA reads TGTGCCAGCAGTCCTCGGGCAGGGGGCAATCAGCCCCAGCATTTT. Translating gives CASSPRAGGNQPQHF. This chain joins TRBV6-5 and TRBJ1-5, with D perhaps matching TRBD1 (6 bases). The V end lost 5 bases, the J end lost 2 bases, and 13 bases lay between the germline ends. Germline V gene sequence: CDR1 MNHEY, CDR2 SVGAGI. The CDR3 totals 15 residues.

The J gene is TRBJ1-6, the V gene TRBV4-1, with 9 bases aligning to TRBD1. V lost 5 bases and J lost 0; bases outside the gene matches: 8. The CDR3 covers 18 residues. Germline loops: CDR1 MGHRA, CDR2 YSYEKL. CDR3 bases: TGCGCCAGCAGCACAGGGGGCCAGAGGAGCTCCTATAATTCACCCCTCCACTTT. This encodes CASSTGGQRSSYNSPLHF.

The CDR3 DNA reads as TGCAGTGCTAGAGCGACGCCGGGGGTCCACTTT. Its protein product is CSARATPGVHF. The chain is built from TRBV20-1 and TRBJ1-6, with a possible D match to TRBD1 (5 bases). Per the germline V gene, CDR1 is DFQATT and CDR2 is SNEGSKA (reference sequence). V gave up 1 base and J gave up 17 bases, with 12 bases separating them. The CDR3 has 11 residues.

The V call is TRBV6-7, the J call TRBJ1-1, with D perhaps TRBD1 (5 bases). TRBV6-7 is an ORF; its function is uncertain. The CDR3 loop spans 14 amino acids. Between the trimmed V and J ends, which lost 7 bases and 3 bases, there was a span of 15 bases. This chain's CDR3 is CASKNPGKDTEAFF. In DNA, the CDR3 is TGTGCCAGCAAGAACCCAGGGAAGGACACTGAAGCTTTCTTT.